This TCR beta chain appears in the sequencing data of a study of blood T cell repertoires in COVID-19. Study-wide context: COVID-19 samples from acute and convalescent phases originated in the United States, Italy and Spain. The analysed material was cDNA or gDNA that came from T cells, B-cell-depleted T cells, or PBMCs.

Original methodology: Quantification of nucleated cells was approximated via reference gene primer amplification. Profiling relied on immunoSEQ multiplex PCR, and the TCRdb table lists in-frame clones only, not all of them. D and trimming come from the DNA, and the V and J calls and clone size come from that table. Counted here are about 200,000 clones, about nine tenths occurring once; the ten biggest clones make up 1.5% to 2%. Germline CDR1 and CDR2: SGDLS and YYNGEE. The CDR3 is 16 amino acids. V lost 3 bases, J lost 7 bases, and 17 bases lay in between. The V and J genes are TRBV9 and TRBJ1-6, with D possibly being TRBD1 (6 bases). Material for sequencing was peripheral blood. This clonotype originated in a man aged 18 to 29 with active or convalescent COVID-19. The CDR3 reads CASSGTEQGWNSPLHF. The CDR3 DNA reads as TGTGCCAGCAGCGGAACCGAACAGGGTTGGAATTCACCCCTCCACTTT.